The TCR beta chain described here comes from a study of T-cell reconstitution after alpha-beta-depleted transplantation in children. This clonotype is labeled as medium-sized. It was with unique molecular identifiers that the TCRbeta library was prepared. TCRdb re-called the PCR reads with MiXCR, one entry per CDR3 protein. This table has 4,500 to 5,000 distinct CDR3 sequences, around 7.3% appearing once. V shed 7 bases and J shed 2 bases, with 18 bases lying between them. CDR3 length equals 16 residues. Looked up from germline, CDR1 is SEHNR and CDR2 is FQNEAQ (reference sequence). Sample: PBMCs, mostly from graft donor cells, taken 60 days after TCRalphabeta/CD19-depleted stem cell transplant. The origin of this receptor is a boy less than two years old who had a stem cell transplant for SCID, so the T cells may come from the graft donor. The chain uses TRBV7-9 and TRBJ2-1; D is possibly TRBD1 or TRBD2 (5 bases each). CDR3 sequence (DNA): TGTGCCAGCAAACCCCCTCCGGGACGAGCCTACAATGAGCAGTTCTTC. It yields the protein CASKPPPGRAYNEQFF. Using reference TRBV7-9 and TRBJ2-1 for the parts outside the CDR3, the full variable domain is DTGVSQNPRHKITKRGQNVTFRCDPISEHNRLYWYRQTLGQGPEFLTYFQNEAQLEKSRLLSDRFSAERPKGSFSTLEIQRTEQGDSAMYLCASKPPPGRAYNEQFFGPGTRLTVL.